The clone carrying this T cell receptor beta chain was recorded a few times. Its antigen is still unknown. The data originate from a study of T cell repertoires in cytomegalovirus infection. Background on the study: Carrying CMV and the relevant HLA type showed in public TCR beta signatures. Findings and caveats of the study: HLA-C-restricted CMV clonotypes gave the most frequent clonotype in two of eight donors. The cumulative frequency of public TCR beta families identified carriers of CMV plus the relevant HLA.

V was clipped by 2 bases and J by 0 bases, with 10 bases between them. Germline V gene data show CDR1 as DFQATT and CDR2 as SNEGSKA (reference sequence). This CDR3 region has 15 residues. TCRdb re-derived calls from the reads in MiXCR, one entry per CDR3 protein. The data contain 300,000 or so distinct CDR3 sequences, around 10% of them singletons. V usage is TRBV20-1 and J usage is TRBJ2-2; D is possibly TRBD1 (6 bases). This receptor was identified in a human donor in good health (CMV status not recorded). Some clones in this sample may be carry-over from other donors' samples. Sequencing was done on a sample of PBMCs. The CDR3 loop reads CSARRGQANTGELFF. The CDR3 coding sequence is TGCAGTGCTAGACGGGGACAAGCGAACACCGGGGAGCTGTTTTTT.